These 17 T cell receptor beta chains were all obtained from the same sample, sequenced in a study of blood T cell repertoires in COVID-19. The method was immunoSEQ multiplex PCR; TCRdb's version includes in-frame clones alone and lacks a portion of them. The sample includes around 280,000 clones, roughly 80% of them seen just once. Sequencing input: peripheral blood. Receptors were obtained from a woman aged 50 to 65 with active or convalescent COVID-19.

This clone has just one count. The chain carries TRBV5-5 and TRBJ1-2; 7 bases match TRBD1. The trim removed 0 bases at V and 3 bases at J, leaving 20 bases unmatched. This CDR3 contains 20 residues. The germline CDR1 and CDR2 sequences are SGHKS and YYEKEE (reference sequence). CDR3 sequence (DNA): TGTGCCAGCAGCTTGGAGTCGTGGCGCCGACAGGGAGGAAGTGACTATGGCTACACCTTC. As protein: CASSLESWRRQGGSDYGYTF.

V is TRBV5-4 and J is TRBJ2-2; no firm D call. The length of the CDR3 is 13 residues. V lost 0 bases, J lost 6 bases, and 6 bases lay in between. The germline gives CDR1 SGHNT, CDR2 YYREEE (reference sequence). CDR3 sequence reads: CASSLDSPGELFF. The CDR3, as DNA: TGTGCCAGCAGCTTGGATAGCCCCGGGGAGCTGTTTTTT.

The CDR3 sequence: CASSPRPGVSEQFF. The CDR3 nucleotides are TGTGCCAGCTCCCCCAGGCCAGGGGTCAGTGAGCAGTTCTTC. This chain links TRBV18 with TRBJ2-1; a possible D gene is TRBD1 (6 bases). The length of the CDR3 is 14 residues. Trimming removed 6 bases from V and 9 bases from J, with 18 bases in between. Germline values: CDR1 KGHSH, CDR2 LQKENI.

The chain couples TRBV6-5 to TRBJ2-7, with a tentative D call TRBD1 (6 bases). V lost 8 bases, J lost 3 bases, and 17 bases lay in between. CDR1 is MNHEY and CDR2 is SVGAGI in the germline V gene. This CDR3 comprises 14 residues. The CDR3: CASARVRGSYEQYF. In DNA, the CDR3 is TGTGCCAGCGCTCGCGTGAGGGGGAGCTACGAGCAGTACTTC.

V is TRBV5-1 and J is TRBJ2-7, with 13 positions matching TRBD2. J was trimmed by 0 bases and V by 4 bases; bases with no gene match: 4. The germline CDR1 and CDR2 sequences are SGHRS and YFSETQ. This CDR3 is 16 amino acids long. The CDR3 sequence: CASSAGLAGASYEQYF. CDR3 nucleotides: TGCGCCAGCAGCGCAGGACTAGCGGGAGCCTCCTACGAGCAGTACTTC.

In its sample, this clone was seen a few times. J is TRBJ1-3 and V is TRBV19; no clear D. Germline CDR1 and CDR2: LNHDA and SQIVND (reference sequence). The V end lost 4 bases, the J end lost 4 bases, and 11 bases lay between the germline ends. This CDR3 contains 14 residues. The CDR3 DNA reads TGTGCCAGTAGTAACGGGGATACAGGAAACACCATATATTTT. It specifies CASSNGDTGNTIYF.

V is TRBV5-1 and J is TRBJ1-6, with D uncertain. The CDR3 sequence is 13 residues long. The V end lost 5 bases, the J end lost 9 bases, and 12 bases lay between the germline ends. Germline CDR1 reads SGHRS; CDR2 reads YFSETQ. The CDR3: CASRAAVGSPLHF. In DNA form, the CDR3 reads TGCGCCAGCAGGGCAGCGGTGGGTTCACCCCTCCACTTT.

The chain joins TRBV29-1 to TRBJ1-2, with D unresolved. There are 12 residues in the CDR3. The V end was cut by 3 bases, the J end by 11 bases, with 16 bases between. CDR1 SQVTM and CDR2 ANQGSEA come from the germline V gene. The chain's CDR3 is CSVDTGVEFYTF. Here the CDR3 DNA reads TGCAGCGTTGATACGGGAGTGGAGTTTTACACCTTC.

The chain uses TRBV29-1 and TRBJ2-1, with TRBD2 matching over 9 bases. V lost 4 bases, J lost 10 bases, and 2 bases stayed unmatched. Per the germline V gene, CDR1 is SQVTM and CDR2 is ANQGSEA. This CDR3 has 11 residues. Here the CDR3 reads CSVASGNEQFF. CDR3 bases: TGCAGCGTTGCTAGCGGGAACGAGCAGTTCTTC.

This clone showed up just a few times. The chain's CDR3 is CASSPGLKNTEAFF. CDR3 coding DNA: TGTGCCAGCAGCCCGGGACTGAAGAACACTGAAGCTTTCTTT. J is TRBJ1-1 and V is TRBV7-9, with D perhaps matching TRBD1 (5 bases). The V and J ends lost 5 bases and 1 base respectively, with 11 bases between them. The CDR3 has 14 residues. Germline values: CDR1 SEHNR, CDR2 FQNEAQ (reference sequence).

The rearrangement joins TRBV19 to TRBJ1-1, with TRBD1 as a possible D gene (5 bases). The V gene's germline CDR1 is LNHDA and CDR2 SQIVND (reference sequence). The ends were cut back, 4 bases at V and 4 bases at J, with 10 bases in the middle. The CDR3 is 13 amino acids. Here the CDR3 DNA reads TGTGCCAGTAGTAGTAGGGGTGGCACTGAAGCTTTCTTT. Protein product: CASSSRGGTEAFF.

The chain joins TRBV5-6 to TRBJ2-7; 8 bases are shared with TRBD2. CDR1 is SGHDT and CDR2 is YYEEEE in the germline V gene. The CDR3 contains 15 residues. Trimming at V came to 3 bases and at J to 3 bases, leaving 8 bases not matched to a gene. The CDR3 protein is CASSSRGGLNYEQYF. CDR3 DNA: TGTGCCAGCAGCTCCCGGGGGGGACTGAACTACGAGCAGTACTTC. Based on the CDR3 plus reference TRBV5-6 and TRBJ2-7, the full variable domain is DAGVTQSPTHLIKTRGQQVTLRCSPKSGHDTVSWYQQALGQGPQFIFQYYEEEERQRGNFPDRFSGHQFPNYSSELNVNALLLGDSALYLCASSSRGGLNYEQYFGPGTRLTVT.

The chain carries TRBV18 and TRBJ2-7, with 11 bases fitting TRBD2. Per the germline V gene, CDR1 is KGHSH and CDR2 is LQKENI. With 2 bases clipped from V and 7 bases from J, the junction kept 10 bases outside the gene matches. The CDR3 consists of 16 residues. CDR3 in amino acids: CASSPARLAGGGEQYF. For the CDR3, the DNA is TGTGCCAGCTCACCAGCTCGGCTAGCGGGAGGTGGGGAGCAGTACTTC.

The chain is built from TRBV11-2 and TRBJ1-3; TRBD1 might be the D (5 bases). The CDR3 has 16 amino acids. V lost 1 base to trimming and J lost 0 bases, with 10 bases between them. Germline lookup yields CDR1 SGHAT and CDR2 FQNNGV. As DNA, the CDR3 is TGTGCCAGCAGCTTAGGTAGGGGAGGCTCTGGAAACACCATATATTTT. As protein: CASSLGRGGSGNTIYF.

This clone was seen a handful of times. The chain employs TRBV3-1 (or the pseudogene TRBV3-2) and TRBJ2-1; 8 bases map to TRBD2. CDR3 size: 15 residues. V shed 1 base and J 6 bases; nucleotides not matched to a gene: 5. Germline V gives CDR1 LGHDT, CDR2 YNNKEL (reference sequence). The CDR3 sequence: CASSQGRGDPNEQFF. CDR3 DNA: TGTGCCAGCAGCCAAGGGCGGGGGGACCCCAATGAGCAGTTCTTC.

CDR3 in amino acids: CASSFPRETQYF. The DNA of the CDR3 is TGTGCCAGCAGCTTTCCTCGGGAGACCCAGTACTTC. V and J are TRBV5-4 and TRBJ2-5; the D is unclear. Germline lookup yields CDR1 SGHNT and CDR2 YYREEE (reference sequence). The germline V and J ends were trimmed by 2 bases and 5 bases, with 7 bases remaining between them. The CDR3 totals 12 residues.

The chain combines TRBV28 with TRBJ2-7, with 7 bases matching TRBD1. This CDR3 spans 13 amino acids. Germline V gene data show CDR1 as MDHEN and CDR2 as SYDVKM. V was pared by 6 bases and J by 4 bases, with 6 bases of the junction left unmatched. CDR3 loop: CASSRQTGYEQYF. The CDR3 nucleotides are TGTGCCAGCAGCCGCCAGACAGGGTACGAGCAGTACTTC. Together with reference TRBV28 and TRBJ2-7, the CDR3 gives the full variable domain: DVKVTQSSRYLVKRTGEKVFLECVQDMDHENMFWYRQDPGLGLRLIYFSYDVKMKEKGDIPEGYSVSREKKERFSLILESASTNQTSMYLCASSRQTGYEQYFGPGTRLTVT.